This is a list of T cell receptor beta chains from one sample in a study of blood T cell repertoires in COVID-19. The table came from immunoSEQ multiplex PCR; TCRdb's copy has only in-frame clones and leaves some out. This table has approximately 200,000 clones, roughly 89% appearing once. Sequencing input: PBMCs or T cells enriched from blood (not recorded which). The source is a woman between 40 and 55 years old with acute COVID-19. CDR3s include the opening cysteine and the closing phenylalanine or tryptophan. The D gene is left open where the match is weak.

J gene: TRBJ1-2; D gene: TRBD1; V gene: TRBV4-1; CDR3 DNA: TGCGCCAGCAGCCAAGGCACAGGGGTGGAAGGCTACACCTTC; CDR3 protein: CASSQGTGVEGYTF
J gene: TRBJ2-2; D gene: .; V gene: TRBV5-1; CDR3 DNA: TGCGCCAGCAGATTCGACACCGGGGAGCTGTTTTTT; CDR3 protein: CASRFDTGELFF
J gene: TRBJ1-2; D gene: .; V gene: TRBV11-2; CDR3 DNA: TGTGCCAGCAGCTTAAGCAGGGCTCCCAATGGCTACACCTTC; CDR3 protein: CASSLSRAPNGYTF
J gene: TRBJ2-7; D gene: .; V gene: TRBV13; CDR3 DNA: TGTGCCAGCAGCTTGGGACTCCGACTCAAACCTTACGAGCAGTACTTC; CDR3 protein: CASSLGLRLKPYEQYF
J gene: TRBJ2-3; D gene: TRBD2; V gene: TRBV12-5; CDR3 DNA: TGTGCTAGTGGCCCCTCAGGCGGGGGGCTGGCAGATACGCAGTATTTT; CDR3 protein: CASGPSGGGLADTQYF
J gene: TRBJ2-7; D gene: .; V gene: TRBV27; CDR3 DNA: TGTGCCAGCAGGAATCGGACAGCCTCCTACGAGCAGTACTTC; CDR3 protein: CASRNRTASYEQYF
J gene: TRBJ2-3; D gene: .; V gene: TRBV6-4; CDR3 DNA: TGTGCCAGCAGTAAAAGCGGGCATAACCTTGGTCCCACAGATACGCAGTATTTT; CDR3 protein: CASSKSGHNLGPTDTQYF
J gene: TRBJ2-4; D gene: .; V gene: TRBV4-2; CDR3 DNA: TGTGCCAGCAGCCAAGTCGCCAGGGCCAAAAACATTCAGTACTTC; CDR3 protein: CASSQVARAKNIQYF
J gene: TRBJ2-3; D gene: .; V gene: TRBV2; CDR3 DNA: TGTGCCAGCAGGTGGGCGGGTACATTGGATACGCAGTATTTT; CDR3 protein: CASRWAGTLDTQYF
J gene: TRBJ1-2; D gene: TRBD1; V gene: TRBV5-1; CDR3 DNA: TGCGCCAGCAGCTTGGATCCGACAGGGGATCGCGGCTACACCTTC; CDR3 protein: CASSLDPTGDRGYTF
J gene: TRBJ2-1; D gene: TRBD2; V gene: TRBV11-2; CDR3 DNA: TGTGCCAGCAGCCCCCAACTAGCGGGGAGCAATGAGCAGTTCTTC; CDR3 protein: CASSPQLAGSNEQFF
J gene: TRBJ1-6; D gene: .; V gene: TRBV28; CDR3 DNA: TGTGCCACCCTGGAGGGATATAATTCACCCCTCCACTTT; CDR3 protein: CATLEGYNSPLHF
J gene: TRBJ1-3; D gene: .; V gene: TRBV6-1; CDR3 DNA: TGTGCCAGCAGTGAACCGGTCCTCTCTGGAAACACCATATATTTT; CDR3 protein: CASSEPVLSGNTIYF
J gene: TRBJ1-4; D gene: .; V gene: TRBV30; CDR3 DNA: TGTGCCTGGAACAGGGCCTCGGGTGGAGAAAAACTGTTTTTT; CDR3 protein: CAWNRASGGEKLFF
J gene: TRBJ2-7; D gene: TRBD1; V gene: TRBV29-1; CDR3 DNA: TGCAGCGTTGGCGGCGGTGGACAGGGGGCTAATGACGAGCAGTACTTC; CDR3 protein: CSVGGGGQGANDEQYF
J gene: TRBJ1-6; D gene: .; V gene: TRBV4-2; CDR3 DNA: TGTGCCAGCAGCCTCCCAGGGCATAATTCACCCCTCCACTTT; CDR3 protein: CASSLPGHNSPLHF
J gene: TRBJ2-5; D gene: TRBD2; V gene: TRBV6-1; CDR3 DNA: TGTGCCAGCAGTGAAAGGGGAGGGAAAGAGACCCAGTACTTC; CDR3 protein: CASSERGGKETQYF
J gene: TRBJ1-6; D gene: TRBD1; V gene: TRBV7-9; CDR3 DNA: TGTGCCAGCAGTTGGACAGGGGATAATAATTCACCCCTCCACTTT; CDR3 protein: CASSWTGDNNSPLHF
J gene: TRBJ2-3; D gene: TRBD2; V gene: TRBV5-1; CDR3 DNA: TGCGCCAGCAGCTTGTCGCAGCGGGACACAGATACGCAGTATTTT; CDR3 protein: CASSLSQRDTDTQYF
J gene: TRBJ2-1; D gene: .; V gene: TRBV6-1; CDR3 DNA: TGTGCCAGCAGTGAAACCCTTCAGGGGACTACCCTTGACAATGAGCAGTTCTTC; CDR3 protein: CASSETLQGTTLDNEQFF
J gene: TRBJ2-1; D gene: .; V gene: TRBV29-1; CDR3 DNA: TGCAGCGCCCGAAACAGCTCCTACAATGAGCAGTTCTTC; CDR3 protein: CSARNSSYNEQFF
J gene: TRBJ2-1; D gene: .; V gene: TRBV6-5; CDR3 DNA: TGTGCCAGCAGTCACTGGGGGGACGGTTCCTACAATGAGCAGTTCTTC; CDR3 protein: CASSHWGDGSYNEQFF
J gene: TRBJ2-5; D gene: .; V gene: TRBV7-6; CDR3 DNA: TGTGCCAGCAGCACCGAGGGGGGGCGCGGAGAGACCCAGTACTTC; CDR3 protein: CASSTEGGRGETQYF
J gene: TRBJ1-1; D gene: .; V gene: TRBV9; CDR3 DNA: TGTGCCAGCAGCCCAAGCGGGGGGAACACTGAAGCTTTCTTT; CDR3 protein: CASSPSGGNTEAFF
J gene: TRBJ1-2; D gene: .; V gene: TRBV10-3; CDR3 DNA: TGTGCCATCAGTGATTCGGGCTCCAACAGGGTTAGGGGCTACACCTTC; CDR3 protein: CAISDSGSNRVRGYTF
J gene: TRBJ1-5; D gene: .; V gene: TRBV6-1; CDR3 DNA: TGTGCCAGCAGTGATCCAGATCAGCCCCAGCATTTT; CDR3 protein: CASSDPDQPQHF
J gene: TRBJ2-2; D gene: TRBD1; V gene: TRBV5-1; CDR3 DNA: TGCGCCAGCAGCTTGCGGGACAGGGGGCGCGGGGAGCTGTTTTTT; CDR3 protein: CASSLRDRGRGELFF
J gene: TRBJ2-2; D gene: .; V gene: TRBV11-2; CDR3 DNA: TGTGCCAGCAGCTTAGCGGGAGTCACCGGGGAGCTGTTTTTT; CDR3 protein: CASSLAGVTGELFF
J gene: TRBJ2-3; D gene: .; V gene: TRBV2; CDR3 DNA: TGTGCCAGCAGTGATGGGCCGACAGATACGCAGTATTTT; CDR3 protein: CASSDGPTDTQYF